These T cell receptor beta chains were read from a single sample in a study of vaccination and CD4 T cells after COVID-19. TCRdb itself ran the PCR reads through MiXCR, one entry per CDR3 protein. The sample holds some 9,500 distinct CDR3 sequences, roughly 27% seen once. Antigen specificity for these receptors is unknown. The sequencing sample was made of CD4+ T cells from blood, cultured in vitro. The source is a human donor in good health. Both conserved end residues are part of each CDR3. The D gene is left open where the match is weak. The size field is filled for only some rows; it gives once, few, many or a size class.

CDR3 length,D gene,V gene,clone size,J gene,CDR3 DNA,CDR3 protein
13,NA,TRBV19,few,TRBJ1-5,TGTGCCAGTAGTATAGATGCCGATCAGCCCCAGCATTTT,CASSIDADQPQHF
14,TRBD1,TRBV6-1,NA,TRBJ1-1,TGTGCCAGCCGGGGACAGGGGACGGGCACTGAAGCTTTCTTT,CASRGQGTGTEAFF
13,NA,TRBV27,NA,TRBJ1-1,TGTGCCAGCAGTTCCCCGCTGTTTGCTGAAGCTTTCTTT,CASSSPLFAEAFF
16,TRBD1,TRBV27,few,TRBJ2-5,TGTGCCAGCAGTCAACCGACAGGGTGGTTAGGGGAGACCCAGTACTTC,CASSQPTGWLGETQYF
15,TRBD1,TRBV2,few,TRBJ2-5,TGTGCCAGCAGTCCGTCCGGGACAGGGGTAGAGACCCAGTACTTC,CASSPSGTGVETQYF
12,NA,TRBV30,NA,TRBJ2-7,TGTGCCTGGAGTGTACGAAGCTACGAGCAGTACTTC,CAWSVRSYEQYF
15,NA,TRBV6-1,few,TRBJ1-3,TGTGCCAGCAGTGAAAACGCAGGCTCTGGAAACACCATATATTTT,CASSENAGSGNTIYF
16,TRBD1,TRBV2,few,TRBJ1-6,TGTGCCAGCAGTGGGACAGGGAGTATCTATAATTCACCCCTCCACTTT,CASSGTGSIYNSPLHF
17,TRBD1,TRBV7-2,few,TRBJ1-5,TGTGCCAGCAGCCGGGGGGCCGACAGGGGCCTCAATCAGCCCCAGCATTTT,CASSRGADRGLNQPQHF
15,NA,TRBV6-4,NA,TRBJ2-1,TGTGCCAGCAGTGACTCGATCGGGTCTTACAATGAGCAGTTCTTC,CASSDSIGSYNEQFF